This T cell receptor (beta chain) is drawn from a study of T cell repertoires in cytomegalovirus infection. The V gene end was trimmed by 3 bases and the J gene end by 2 bases; junction bases not matched to a gene: 3. The CDR3 runs 15 residues. The germline gives CDR1 KGHSH, CDR2 LQKENI. TCRdb itself ran the reads through MiXCR, one entry per CDR3 protein. The data contain 350,000 to 500,000 distinct CDR3 sequences, approximately 33% of them seen just once; the ten biggest clones take up around 13%. This clonotype was found a few times. Its target is not known. General study points: HLA-C-restricted CMV-specific TCR beta clonotypes prevailed in the ex vivo response.

The chain uses TRBV18 and TRBJ2-3; 9 bases line up with TRBD1. The TCR comes from a human donor in good health (CMV status not recorded). Some clones in this sample may be carry-over from other donors' samples. The sequencing sample was made of PBMCs. For the CDR3, the DNA is TGTGCCAGCTCACCTTCACAGGGGGCCACAGATACGCAGTATTTT. The encoded protein is CASSPSQGATDTQYF.